Listed below are T cell receptor beta chains from one sample, sequenced in a study of blood T cell repertoires in COVID-19. Produced via immunoSEQ multiplex PCR; TCRdb's table is partial and in-frame only. Here the sample spans 150,000 to 200,000 clones, about 81% being singletons. Sample: peripheral blood. Receptor source: a man aged 60-69 years with active or convalescent COVID-19. Each CDR3 is given with its conserved first and last residue. Fields, in order: D gene, V gene, J gene, CDR3 protein. D genes are given only for firm matches.

-	TRBV6-5	TRBJ2-7	CASRRQQGTHEQYF
-	TRBV6-2/TRBV6-3	TRBJ2-7	CASRPLDSAPPYEQYF
-	TRBV7-3	TRBJ2-2	CASSPLGRPTIATGELFF
-	TRBV7-2	TRBJ2-3	CASSLPGADTQYF
-	TRBV7-6	TRBJ1-1	CASSLAGGRDTEAFF
-	TRBV9	TRBJ1-4	CASSQHLDSYNEKLFF
-	TRBV12-3/TRBV12-4	TRBJ1-2	CASTLGGAGGYTF
-	TRBV6-5	TRBJ1-4	CASRTTGRANEKLFF
-	TRBV5-1	TRBJ2-2	CASSLAGGTGELFF
TRBD1	TRBV4-2	TRBJ2-7	CASSQDPGTGGYEQYF
-	TRBV4-2	TRBJ1-6	CASSQDVRGESYNSPLHF
-	TRBV28	TRBJ1-2	CASRPGHFGYGYTF
-	TRBV6-2/TRBV6-3	TRBJ1-1	CASSFAGQNTEAFF
TRBD1	TRBV9	TRBJ1-1	CASSEGGTGTEAFF
TRBD2	TRBV7-2	TRBJ2-1	CASSFRTSGGTLNNEQFF
TRBD1	TRBV3-1/TRBV3-2	TRBJ1-4	CASSPRGQGVEKLFF
-	TRBV5-1	TRBJ2-1	CASSYQGDEGNEQFF
TRBD1	TRBV9	TRBJ1-4	CASSVMGQTNEKLFF
-	TRBV5-1	TRBJ2-2	CASSLALQGTDTGELFF
TRBD1	TRBV25-1	TRBJ1-4	CASSEETGANEKLFF
-	TRBV6-5	TRBJ1-2	CASSYLGRGYGYTF
TRBD1	TRBV13	TRBJ2-1	CASSLIRGLEQFF
-	TRBV6-5	TRBJ2-5	CASSYPGGETQYF
-	TRBV3-1/TRBV3-2	TRBJ2-3	CASSQGGRTSTDTQYF
TRBD2	TRBV27	TRBJ2-5	CASSSLGASGRPIGQETQYF
-	TRBV2	TRBJ1-2	CASSEDRGGYGYTF
-	TRBV5-6	TRBJ2-3	CASSFGDRRGTQYF
TRBD1	TRBV10-1	TRBJ2-7	CASSELQGAREQYF
-	TRBV29-1	TRBJ1-6	CSVGTSGDSPLHF
-	TRBV28	TRBJ1-6	CATTGGAGSPLHF
-	TRBV4-1	TRBJ1-2	CASSLRQENSYGYTF
TRBD2	TRBV4-1	TRBJ2-1	CASSPLGEGLNEQFF
TRBD2	TRBV3-1/TRBV3-2	TRBJ2-3	CASGPAGVKSDTQYF
TRBD1	TRBV2	TRBJ1-1	CASTLRGQGQLQAFF
-	TRBV19	TRBJ1-5	CASGHEDQPQHF
TRBD2	TRBV5-4	TRBJ2-1	CASSWGGTGTSYNEQFF